These 30 T cell receptor beta chains share one sample of origin, sequenced in a study of regulatory T cells in long-lasting Graves disease. Arm-PCR of CDR3 regions and iRepertoire HTBI primers were used to build TCR beta libraries. TCRdb recomputed calls from the multiplex PCR reads with MiXCR, one row per CDR3 protein. The sample yields about 420,000 distinct CDR3 sequences, about 25% seen once. Time point specified: persistent/refractory GD, antithyroid drugs over 5 years with positive TRAb. RNA isolated from PBMCs was used to make the TCR library. Sequences were derived from peripheral blood mononuclear cells (PBMCs), sampled when the disease was refractory, from a patient treated with antithyroid drugs. The receptors stem from a female donor with Graves disease.

This sequence joins TRBV2 and TRBJ1-1, with a tentative D call TRBD1 (5 bases). Trimming removed 8 bases at V and 4 bases at J, with 14 bases between. This CDR3 spans 13 amino acids. From germline, CDR1 is SNHLY and CDR2 FYNNEI. CDR3 in amino acids: CASRTIGSTEAFF. The DNA for the CDR3 is TGTGCCAGCCGGACAATAGGGTCCACTGAAGCTTTCTTT.

This clonotype was detected only a few times. The chain combines TRBV6-1 with TRBJ1-1, with D perhaps matching TRBD1 (6 bases). The CDR3 is 14 residues long. The germline gives CDR1 MNHNS, CDR2 SASEGT. V was shortened by 5 bases and J by 4 bases, with 14 bases between the two germline ends. Here the CDR3 reads CASSQTGSRTEAFF. Here the CDR3 DNA reads TGTGCCAGCAGTCAAACAGGGTCCCGCACTGAAGCTTTCTTT.

This clonotype was observed at least ten times. The chain carries TRBV2 and TRBJ1-4; no clear D. The CDR3 totals 12 residues. V lost 4 bases, J lost 8 bases, and 8 bases lay in between. Germline V lookup: CDR1 SNHLY, CDR2 FYNNEI. The DNA for the CDR3 is TGTGCCAGCAGTGTGGGTGGGGAAAAACTGTTTTTT. Translating gives CASSVGGEKLFF. Looking up the rest from reference TRBV2 and TRBJ1-4 gives the full variable domain: EPEVTQTPSHQVTQMGQEVILRCVPISNHLYFYWYRQILGQKVEFLVSFYNNEISEKSEIFDDQFSVERPDGSNFTLKIRSTKLEDSAMYFCASSVGGEKLFFGSGTQLSVL.

J is TRBJ2-4 and V is TRBV30; TRBD1 matches 7 bases. Germline V gene sequence: CDR1 GTSNPN, CDR2 SVGIG (reference sequence). This CDR3 contains 15 residues. V gave up 1 base and J gave up 6 bases; unmatched junction bases: 9. CDR3 in amino acids: CAWSAQGVWRNIQYF. The DNA of the CDR3 is TGTGCCTGGAGTGCGCAGGGGGTTTGGAGAAACATTCAGTACTTC.

A few counts support this clonotype. The V gene is TRBV30, the J gene TRBJ1-2; D is perhaps TRBD1 (5 bases). Trimming removed 0 bases from V and 7 bases from J, with 9 bases in between. This CDR3 spans 12 amino acids. CDR1 is GTSNPN and CDR2 is SVGIG in the germline V gene (reference sequence). The CDR3 is CAWSVLGVGYTF. The CDR3 nucleotides read TGTGCCTGGAGTGTACTAGGGGTTGGCTACACCTTC. The full variable domain, with the rest looked up from reference TRBV30 and TRBJ1-2, is SQTIHQWPATLVQPVGSPLSLECTVEGTSNPNLYWYRQAAGRGLQLLFYSVGIGQISSEVPQNLSASRPQDRQFILSSKKLLLSDSGFYLCAWSVLGVGYTFGSGTRLTVV.

The V gene is TRBV19, the J gene TRBJ1-2; D possibly corresponds to TRBD1 (5 bases). Germline V gene sequence: CDR1 LNHDA, CDR2 SQIVND (reference sequence). Trimming shortened V by 5 bases and J by 5 bases, and 15 bases separated the two germline ends. The CDR3 is 14 residues long. In nucleotides, the CDR3 is TGTGCCAGTAGTCAGGACATAGAGGGGTATGGCTACACCTTC. Protein sequence: CASSQDIEGYGYTF.

This CDR3 is CASRGGDSYNSPLHF. Here the CDR3 DNA reads TGTGCCAGCAGAGGGGGGGATTCCTATAATTCACCCCTCCACTTT. The chain combines TRBV9 with TRBJ1-6; D may be TRBD1 (6 bases). V lost 5 bases, J lost 1 base, and 10 bases lay in between. The CDR3 loop spans 15 amino acids. The V gene's germline CDR1 is SGDLS and CDR2 YYNGEE.

The chain combines TRBV7-7 with TRBJ1-1; weak D call: TRBD1 (5 bases). The V gene's germline CDR1 is SSHAT and CDR2 FNYEAQ (reference sequence). The CDR3 extends over 13 amino acids. V lost 5 bases, J lost 5 bases, and 12 bases lay in between. DNA for the CDR3: TGTGCCAGCAGCGAAGGGGAGTCAACTGAAGCTTTCTTT. It yields the protein CASSEGESTEAFF.

This clonotype appeared many times. V gene TRBV28 combines with J gene TRBJ2-7; TRBD2 matches at 14 bases. Germline CDR1 MDHEN, CDR2 SYDVKM. The CDR3 consists of 16 residues. Unmatched junction bases numbered 8, after V lost 7 bases and J lost 3 bases. The CDR3 DNA follows: TGTGCCAGCATGGGGACTAGCGGGAGTGCTTTCTACGAGCAGTACTTC. It is translated as CASMGTSGSAFYEQYF.

The chain recombines TRBV7-9 with TRBJ2-5; 10 bases fit TRBD2. Germline CDR1 reads SEHNR; CDR2 reads FQNEAQ (reference sequence). The CDR3 runs 16 residues. V was clipped by 4 bases and J by 1 base; unmatched bases: 6. CDR3 nucleotides: TGTGCCAGCAGCTCGACCGGACTAGCGGTCCAAGAGACCCAGTACTTC. It yields the protein CASSSTGLAVQETQYF.

V gene TRBV30 combines with J gene TRBJ1-1; 7 bases are a match to TRBD1. The V segment lost 2 bases and the J segment 0 bases; nucleotides outside the gene matches: 6. The CDR3 contains 15 residues. Germline CDR1 is GTSNPN and CDR2 is SVGIG (reference sequence). The chain's CDR3 is CAWSSWGQMNTEAFF. The CDR3 region has the DNA TGTGCCTGGAGTAGCTGGGGACAGATGAACACTGAAGCTTTCTTT.

A note on this clonotype: A much larger clone differs from this one at a single base, so this may be a read error. The V call is TRBV2, the J call TRBJ2-7, with D unresolved. V was pared by 6 bases and J by 9 bases, with 12 bases between. Germline values: CDR1 SNHLY, CDR2 FYNNEI. The CDR3 length is 11 residues. CDR3 DNA: TGTGCCAGCAGAAGCGAGCTTCGGCAGTACTTC. It yields the protein CASRSELRQYF. Filled out from reference TRBV2 and TRBJ2-7, the complete variable domain reads EPEVTQTPSHQVTQMGQEVILRCVPISNHLYFYWYRQILGQKVEFLVSFYNNEISEKSEIFDDQFSVERPDGSNFTLKIRSTKLEDSAMYFCASRSELRQYFGPGTRLTVT.

This clonotype was seen a single time. At one end, the junction sequence differs from germline, possibly due to a read error. The V gene is TRBV5-5, the J gene TRBJ2-7; perhaps TRBD1 as D (6 bases). Per the germline V gene, CDR1 is SGHKS and CDR2 is YYEKEE (reference sequence). The CDR3 contains 17 residues. Here the CDR3 reads CASSSPRGAGTHYEQYF. DNA of the CDR3: TGTGCCAGCAGCTCCCCCCGTGGGGCAGGGACACACTACGAGCAGTACTTT.

The V and J genes are TRBV6-1 and TRBJ2-2; 12 nucleotides align to TRBD2. Germline V gene data show CDR1 as MNHNS and CDR2 as SASEGT. CDR3 length: 14 residues. Germline trimming cut 7 bases from V and 6 bases from J; bases unmatched to any gene: 3. The CDR3 loop reads CASNLAGGAGELFF. For the CDR3, the DNA is TGTGCCAGCAACCTAGCGGGAGGGGCCGGGGAGCTGTTTTTT.

The rearrangement links TRBV7-2 to TRBJ1-1; no reliable D call. The length of the CDR3 is 14 residues. V lost 1 base and J 2 bases, leaving 8 bases between the germline ends. Germline loops: CDR1 SGHTA, CDR2 FQGNSA. Here the CDR3 DNA reads TGTGCCAGCAGCTTAGTAGTGTCAAACACTGAAGCTTTCTTT. Amino acids: CASSLVVSNTEAFF.

The chain links TRBV25-1 to TRBJ1-2; D gene uncertain. This CDR3 region has 13 residues. Germline V CDR1 and CDR2: MGHDK, SYGVNS. With 4 bases removed from V and 2 bases from J, the gap between germline ends came to 8 bases. The DNA for the CDR3 is TGTGCCAGCAGTGCGAAGTTGAACTATGGCTACACCTTC. This codes for CASSAKLNYGYTF.

This clonotype occurred a few times. The genes are TRBV4-2 and TRBJ2-7; 11 bases line up with TRBD1. J lost 7 bases, V lost 1 base, and 6 bases had no gene match. The germline gives CDR1 LGHNA, CDR2 YNFKEQ. This CDR3 is 15 amino acids long. The DNA for the CDR3 is TGTGCCAGCAGCCAAGCGGGACAGGGGGAGGAGGAGCAGTACTTC. Translated: CASSQAGQGEEEQYF.

This clonotype was recorded at least ten times. This chain links TRBV3-1 with TRBJ1-2, with no clear D. Germline-derived CDR1 and CDR2 are LGHDT and YNNKEL (reference sequence). V was pared by 3 bases and J by 5 bases, with 4 bases between. The length of the CDR3 is 11 residues. The CDR3: CASSQGYGYTF. CDR3 in DNA: TGTGCCAGCAGCCAGGGATATGGCTACACCTTC.

The chain has TRBV3-1 and TRBJ2-7, with a weak D call TRBD1 (8 bases). The CDR3 covers 15 residues. The V end lost 6 bases, the J end lost 0 bases, and 15 bases lay between the germline ends. Germline values: CDR1 LGHDT, CDR2 YNNKEL (reference sequence). The CDR3 protein is CASRRTGGDSYEQYF. The CDR3 nucleotides read TGTGCCAGCAGAAGAACAGGGGGGGACTCCTACGAGCAGTACTTC.

This clonotype appeared once. This chain links TRBV27 with TRBJ2-2; D call uncertain. This CDR3 has 16 amino acids. Germline lookup yields CDR1 MNHEY and CDR2 SMNVEV (reference sequence). Trimming took off 5 bases at V and 0 bases at J, with 13 bases between the two ends. As DNA, the CDR3 is TGTGCCAGCAGTCCCACTTACTTTTCGAACACCGGGGAGCTGTTTTTT. Its translation is CASSPTYFSNTGELFF.

This clonotype was recorded many times. V and J are TRBV15 and TRBJ2-5; 9 bases line up with TRBD2. With 0 bases clipped from V and 5 bases from J, the junction kept 4 bases outside the gene matches. CDR1 is LNHNV and CDR2 is YYDKDF in the germline V gene (reference sequence). The CDR3 sequence is 15 residues long. CDR3 DNA sequence: TGTGCCACCAGCAGAGATCCGGGACTAGCTGAGACCCAGTACTTC. It codes for CATSRDPGLAETQYF.

This chain uses TRBV20-1 with TRBJ2-7, with D unresolved. The V and J ends lost 4 bases and 5 bases respectively, with 15 bases between them. The CDR3 sequence is 13 residues long. CDR1 DFQATT and CDR2 SNEGSKA come from the germline V gene (reference sequence). In DNA form, the CDR3 reads TGCAGTGCTACCGCTTGGCGGAGCCACGAGCAGTACTTC. As protein: CSATAWRSHEQYF.

J is TRBJ1-1 and V is TRBV12-3 or TRBV12-4, with 8 bases lining up with TRBD1. CDR3 length: 16 residues. J was trimmed by 1 base and V by 10 bases; bases with no gene match: 14. CDR3 sequence reads: CAIRGNNRGTNTEAFF. CDR3 in DNA: TGTGCCATTAGAGGGAACAACAGGGGGACGAACACTGAAGCTTTCTTT.

This clonotype was seen just once. The chain carries TRBV6-2 or TRBV6-3 and TRBJ2-2; 13 bases are shared with TRBD2. CDR3 length: 18 residues. Trimming took 7 bases from V and 5 from J; bases not matched to a gene: 13. Germline CDR1 is MNHEY and CDR2 is SVGEGT. This CDR3 is CASKYRTSGSRRTGELFF. The CDR3 nucleotides are TGTGCCAGCAAGTATAGGACTAGCGGGAGTCGAAGGACCGGGGAGCTGTTTTTT.

The J gene is TRBJ2-3, the V gene TRBV20-1; TRBD2 agrees at 7 bases. Germline values: CDR1 DFQATT, CDR2 SNEGSKA (reference sequence). The CDR3 sequence is 15 residues long. V lost 4 bases to trimming and J lost 2 bases; unmatched junction nucleotides: 9. CDR3 region: CSAIGPSGSTDTQYF. The CDR3 DNA reads TGCAGTGCTATCGGACCTAGCGGTTCCACAGATACGCAGTATTTT.

This clonotype has a count of ten or more. J is TRBJ2-3 and V is TRBV20-1; D is unresolved. This CDR3 region has 11 residues. CDR1 is DFQATT, CDR2 SNEGSKA, per germline (reference sequence). Trimming stripped 8 bases from V and 6 bases from J, with 12 bases between. The CDR3, as DNA: TGCAGTCGGCAGAGTGGCGATACGCAGTATTTT. It yields the protein CSRQSGDTQYF.

This clonotype showed up many times. J is TRBJ1-2 and V is TRBV29-1; D is unresolved. The CDR3 sequence is 13 residues long. Germline assignment: CDR1 SQVTM and CDR2 ANQGSEA. Between the trimmed V and J ends, which lost 3 bases and 8 bases, there was a span of 16 bases. CDR3 in DNA: TGCAGCGTTGACTCCACAGCCATGAGGGGCTACACCTTC. Translating gives CSVDSTAMRGYTF.

The rearrangement joins TRBV7-8 to TRBJ1-1; D not certain. V lost 2 bases and J 3 bases, leaving 19 bases between the germline ends. The CDR3 sequence is 17 residues long. Germline-derived CDR1 and CDR2 are SGHVS and FQNEAQ. The CDR3 DNA follows: TGTGCCAGCAGCTTACCGCGGTCCACGACCATAGACACTGAAGCTTTCTTT. Translating it yields CASSLPRSTTIDTEAFF. Variable domain in full (rest from reference TRBV7-8 and TRBJ1-1): GAGVSQSPRYKVAKRGQDVALRCDPISGHVSLFWYQQALGQGPEFLTYFQNEAQLDKSGLPSDRFFAERPEGSVSTLKIQRTQQEDSAVYLCASSLPRSTTIDTEAFFGQGTRLTVV.

The table lists this clonotype with a count of one. The chain uses TRBV29-1 and TRBJ2-2; D is ambiguous. Trimming cost V 6 bases and J 2 bases, with 4 bases left between them. Germline CDR1 SQVTM, CDR2 ANQGSEA. This CDR3 region has 11 residues. For the CDR3, the DNA is TGCAGCGTCGGTAACACCGGGGAGCTGTTTTTT. Amino acids: CSVGNTGELFF.

This clonotype was detected a few times. CDR3 sequence: CSAKQGGANVLTF. The CDR3 coding sequence is TGCAGTGCTAAACAAGGTGGGGCCAACGTCCTGACTTTC. The chain links TRBV20-1 to TRBJ2-6; D not resolved. The CDR3 loop spans 13 amino acids. V lost 4 bases, J lost 3 bases, and 7 bases lay in between. The germline V gene encodes CDR1 DFQATT and CDR2 SNEGSKA (reference sequence).